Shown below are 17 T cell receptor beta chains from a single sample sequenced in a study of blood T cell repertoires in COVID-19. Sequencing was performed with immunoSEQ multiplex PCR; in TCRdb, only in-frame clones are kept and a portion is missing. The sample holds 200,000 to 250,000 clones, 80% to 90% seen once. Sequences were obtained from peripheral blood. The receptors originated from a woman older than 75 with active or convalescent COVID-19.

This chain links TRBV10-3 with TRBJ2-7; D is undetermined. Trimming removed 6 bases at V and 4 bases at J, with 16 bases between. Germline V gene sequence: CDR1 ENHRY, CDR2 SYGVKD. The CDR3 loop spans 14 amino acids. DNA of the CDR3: TGTGCCATCAGCCCACAGAGTTTTCCATACGAGCAGTACTTC. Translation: CAISPQSFPYEQYF.

The CDR3 nucleotides read TGTGCCAGCAGTTTCTCGACAGGACAGAATTCACCCCTCCACTTT. It specifies CASSFSTGQNSPLHF. This chain uses TRBV28 with TRBJ1-6; D is perhaps TRBD1 (6 bases). Trimming cost V 3 bases and J 7 bases, with 13 bases left between them. The V gene's germline CDR1 is MDHEN and CDR2 SYDVKM. The CDR3 runs 15 residues. Full variable domain (rest looked up from reference TRBV28 and TRBJ1-6): DVKVTQSSRYLVKRTGEKVFLECVQDMDHENMFWYRQDPGLGLRLIYFSYDVKMKEKGDIPEGYSVSREKKERFSLILESASTNQTSMYLCASSFSTGQNSPLHFGNGTRLTVT.

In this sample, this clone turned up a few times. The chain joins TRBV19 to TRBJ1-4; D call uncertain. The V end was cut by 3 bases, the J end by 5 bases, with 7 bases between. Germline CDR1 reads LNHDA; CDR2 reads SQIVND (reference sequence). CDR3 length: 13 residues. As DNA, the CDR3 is TGTGCCAGTAGTATCTCCGGGAATGAAAAACTGTTTTTT. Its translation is CASSISGNEKLFF.

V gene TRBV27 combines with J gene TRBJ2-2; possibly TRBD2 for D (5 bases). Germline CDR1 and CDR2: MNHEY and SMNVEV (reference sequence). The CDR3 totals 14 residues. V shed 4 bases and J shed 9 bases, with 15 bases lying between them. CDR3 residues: CASSSPGFYRELFF. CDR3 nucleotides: TGTGCCAGCAGTTCCCCGGGGTTTTACCGGGAGCTGTTTTTT.

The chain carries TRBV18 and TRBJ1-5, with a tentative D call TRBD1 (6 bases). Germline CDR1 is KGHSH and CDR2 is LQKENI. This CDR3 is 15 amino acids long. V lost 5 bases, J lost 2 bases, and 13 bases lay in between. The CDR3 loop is CASSEGGRGNQPQHF. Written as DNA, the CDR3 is TGTGCCAGCTCAGAAGGGGGTAGGGGCAATCAGCCCCAGCATTTT.

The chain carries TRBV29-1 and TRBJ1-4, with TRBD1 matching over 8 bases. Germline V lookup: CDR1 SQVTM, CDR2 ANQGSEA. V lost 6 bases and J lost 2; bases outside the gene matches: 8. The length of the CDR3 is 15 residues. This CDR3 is CSVIDRGATNEKLFF. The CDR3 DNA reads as TGCAGCGTGATAGACAGGGGAGCTACTAATGAAAAACTGTTTTTT.

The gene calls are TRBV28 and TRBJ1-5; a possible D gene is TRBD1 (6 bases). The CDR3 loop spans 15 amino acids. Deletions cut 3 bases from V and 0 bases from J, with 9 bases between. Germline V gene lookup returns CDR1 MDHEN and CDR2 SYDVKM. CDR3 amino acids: CASSFAGASNQPQHF. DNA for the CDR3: TGTGCCAGCAGTTTTGCAGGGGCTAGCAATCAGCCCCAGCATTTT.

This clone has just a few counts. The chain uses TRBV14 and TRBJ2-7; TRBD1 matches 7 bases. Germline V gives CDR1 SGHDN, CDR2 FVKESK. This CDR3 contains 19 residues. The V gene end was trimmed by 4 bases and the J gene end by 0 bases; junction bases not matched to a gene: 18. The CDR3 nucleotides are TGTGCCAGCAGCCGCAAAAAAGGGCCTGGACAGGTCAGCTCCTACGAGCAGTACTTC. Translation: CASSRKKGPGQVSSYEQYF.

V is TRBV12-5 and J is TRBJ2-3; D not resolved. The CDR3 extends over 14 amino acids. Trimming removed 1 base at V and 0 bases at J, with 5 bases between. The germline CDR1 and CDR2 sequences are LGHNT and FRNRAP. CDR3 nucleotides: TGTGCTAGTGGTTTGGGACTCAGCACAGATACGCAGTATTTT. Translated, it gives CASGLGLSTDTQYF.

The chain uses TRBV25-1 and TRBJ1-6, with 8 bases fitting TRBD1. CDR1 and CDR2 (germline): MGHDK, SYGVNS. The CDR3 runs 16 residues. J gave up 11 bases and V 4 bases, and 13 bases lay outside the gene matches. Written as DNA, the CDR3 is TGTGCCAGCAGTGGCCGGACAGGGATGGGCTATGCACCCCTCCACTTT. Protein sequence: CASSGRTGMGYAPLHF.

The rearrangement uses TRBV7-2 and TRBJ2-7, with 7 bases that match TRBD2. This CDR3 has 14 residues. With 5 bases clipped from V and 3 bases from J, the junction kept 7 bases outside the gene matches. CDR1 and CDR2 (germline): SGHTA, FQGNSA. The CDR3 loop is CASSLSGIVYEQYF. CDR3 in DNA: TGTGCCAGCAGCCTCAGCGGGATTGTCTACGAGCAGTACTTC.

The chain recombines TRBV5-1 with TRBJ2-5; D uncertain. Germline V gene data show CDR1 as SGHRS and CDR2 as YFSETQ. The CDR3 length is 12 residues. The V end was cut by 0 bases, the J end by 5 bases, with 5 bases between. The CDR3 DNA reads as TGCGCCAGCAGCTTGGGAGTTGAGACCCAGTACTTC. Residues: CASSLGVETQYF.

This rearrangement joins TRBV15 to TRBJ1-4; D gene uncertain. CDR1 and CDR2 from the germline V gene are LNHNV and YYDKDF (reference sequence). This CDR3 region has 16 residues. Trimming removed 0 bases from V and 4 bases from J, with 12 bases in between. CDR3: CATSRDSGVYNEKLFF. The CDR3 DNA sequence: TGTGCCACCAGCAGAGATTCGGGAGTATATAATGAAAAACTGTTTTTT.

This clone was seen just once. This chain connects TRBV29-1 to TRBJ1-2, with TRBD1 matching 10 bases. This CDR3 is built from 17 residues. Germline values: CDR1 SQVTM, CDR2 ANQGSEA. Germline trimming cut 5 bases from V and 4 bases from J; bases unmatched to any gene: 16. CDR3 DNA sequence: TGCAGCGTTCCGGCGGGGACAGGGGCAGGAGGAAGCTATGGCTACACCTTC. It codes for CSVPAGTGAGGSYGYTF.

The CDR3: CASSQDRIGGADTQYF. The CDR3 DNA reads TGTGCCAGCAGCCAAGATCGAATCGGGGGGGCCGACACGCAGTATTTT. V usage is TRBV3-1 (or the pseudogene TRBV3-2) and J usage is TRBJ2-3; 8 nucleotides agree with TRBD2. With V trimmed by 0 bases and J by 9 bases, 11 bases remained unmatched. CDR1 LGHDT and CDR2 YNNKEL come from the germline V gene (reference sequence). This CDR3 region has 16 residues.

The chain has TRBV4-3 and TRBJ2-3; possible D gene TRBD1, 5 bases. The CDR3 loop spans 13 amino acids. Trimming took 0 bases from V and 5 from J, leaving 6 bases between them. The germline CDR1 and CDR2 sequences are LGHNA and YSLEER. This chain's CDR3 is CASSQDRGDTQYF. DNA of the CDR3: TGCGCCAGCAGCCAAGATAGGGGAGATACGCAGTATTTT.

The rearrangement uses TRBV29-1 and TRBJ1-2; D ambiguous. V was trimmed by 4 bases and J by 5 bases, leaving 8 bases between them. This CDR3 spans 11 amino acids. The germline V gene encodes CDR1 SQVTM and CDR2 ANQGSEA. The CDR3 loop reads CSVAPLYGYTF. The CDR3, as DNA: TGCAGCGTTGCCCCTCTATATGGCTACACCTTC.